This entry is about one TCR beta chain. How the authors handled the data: Counts of nucleated cells, estimated from reference gene primer amplification, were obtained. The repertoire was sequenced with immunoSEQ multiplex PCR; TCRdb's copy has only in-frame clones and lacks some. The D gene and trimming were derived from the DNA, and the V and J assignments and clone size from that table. Here the sample spans 150,000 to 200,000 clones, around 85% being singletons. The data originate from a study of blood T cell repertoires in COVID-19. Study in general: Researchers got acute and convalescent COVID-19 samples from the United States, Italy and Spain. T cells, B-cell-depleted T cells, or PBMCs supplied cDNA or gDNA.

CDR1 is SGHRS and CDR2 is YFSETQ in the germline V gene. Trimming shortened V by 5 bases and J by 5 bases, and 11 bases separated the two germline ends. The CDR3 runs to 13 residues. The chain couples TRBV5-1 to TRBJ1-5; D not certain. Sequencing was done on a sample of peripheral blood. This clonotype was obtained from a human donor in a cohort sampled during active COVID-19. The CDR3 loop reads CASSLTGDQPQHF. The CDR3 DNA is TGCGCCAGCAGTTTAACCGGAGATCAGCCCCAGCATTTT.